These 27 T cell receptor beta chains were sequenced from one sample in a study of cytomegalovirus exposure and HLA in healthy donors. The PCR made use of 60 Vbeta and 13 Jbeta primers. Profiled with immunoSEQ multiplex PCR; TCRdb holds only in-frame clones, not every one. The specimen's table records 60,000 to 100,000 clones. Material for sequencing was PBMCs. All receptors derive from a man younger than 40 in good health and CMV-seronegative.

DNA for the CDR3: TGTGCCAGCAGCTCGGGCACAGATACGCAGTATTTT. It is translated as CASSSGTDTQYF. The V and J genes are TRBV2 and TRBJ2-3; D uncertain. CDR1 and CDR2 (germline): SNHLY, FYNNEI. V was clipped by 6 bases and J by 1 base, with 5 bases between them. This CDR3 is built from 12 residues.

The chain has TRBV4-2 and TRBJ2-2, with D possibly matching TRBD1 (5 bases). CDR1 is LGHNA and CDR2 is YNFKEQ in the germline V gene. There are 17 residues in the CDR3. Trimming took off 0 bases at V and 1 base at J, with 12 bases between the two ends. As DNA, the CDR3 is TGTGCCAGCAGCCAAGATGGGAATAGGGGGAACACCGGGGAGCTGTTTTTT. Its translation: CASSQDGNRGNTGELFF.

The chain joins TRBV27 to TRBJ2-7; D possibly corresponds to TRBD1 (7 bases). Germline loops: CDR1 MNHEY, CDR2 SMNVEV (reference sequence). The CDR3 has 13 residues. V lost 6 bases, J lost 5 bases, and 14 bases lay in between. The DNA of the CDR3 is TGTGCCAGCAGGCGACAGGGAGGCCACGAGCAGTACTTC. Translation: CASRRQGGHEQYF.

The J gene is TRBJ2-7, the V gene TRBV30, with 7 bases identical to TRBD1. Germline V gene sequence: CDR1 GTSNPN, CDR2 SVGIG (reference sequence). V lost 2 bases to trimming and J lost 3 bases; unmatched junction nucleotides: 7. This CDR3 has 14 amino acids. The CDR3 nucleotides read TGTGCCTGGAGTTTGACAGGGTCCGGCTACGAGCAGTACTTC. Amino acid sequence: CAWSLTGSGYEQYF.

The chain carries TRBV9 and TRBJ1-3, with D possibly TRBD1 on 6 matching bases. V was clipped by 4 bases and J by 3 bases, with 11 bases between them. The CDR3 has 14 residues. Germline V gives CDR1 SGDLS, CDR2 YYNGEE. CDR3 sequence: CASSFLTGGNTIYF. Written as DNA, the CDR3 is TGTGCCAGCAGCTTCTTGACAGGTGGAAACACCATATATTTT.

The CDR3 nucleotides are TGTGCCAGCAGCTTTAAACAGGGGGGGTACGAGCAGTACTTC. Its translation: CASSFKQGGYEQYF. The V call is TRBV7-6, the J call TRBJ2-7; tentative D call: TRBD1 (8 bases). V lost 3 bases and J lost 4, with 13 bases in between. CDR1 and CDR2 (germline): SGHVS, FNYEAQ. The CDR3 has 14 amino acids.

V gene TRBV19 combines with J gene TRBJ1-6; D remains ambiguous. CDR3 size: 12 residues. The ends were cut back, 3 bases at V and 14 bases at J, with 11 bases in the middle. Per the germline V gene, CDR1 is LNHDA and CDR2 is SQIVND (reference sequence). The CDR3 nucleotides read TGTGCCAGTAGTATCCGAGGCGGAACCCTCCACTTT. This sequence encodes CASSIRGGTLHF.

The chain uses TRBV7-9 and TRBJ2-7; TRBD1 is a possible D gene (7 bases). The CDR3 is made up of 15 amino acids. From germline, CDR1 is SEHNR and CDR2 FQNEAQ (reference sequence). V was clipped by 4 bases and J by 3 bases, with 16 bases between them. In nucleotides, the CDR3 is TGTGCCAGCAGCTCAACAGGGGACTGGCTCTACGAGCAGTACTTC. This sequence encodes CASSSTGDWLYEQYF.

The genes are TRBV6-5 and TRBJ2-7, with 8 bases that match TRBD2. CDR3 length equals 14 residues. In germline, CDR1 is MNHEY, CDR2 SVGAGI. Trimming removed 5 bases from V and 1 base from J; junction bases left unmatched: 4. Here the CDR3 DNA reads TGTGCCAGCAGTAAGCTAGCGGGTTCCTACGAGCAGTACTTC. It yields the protein CASSKLAGSYEQYF.

The J gene is TRBJ1-2, the V gene TRBV5-1; TRBD1 agrees at 8 bases. Germline V gives CDR1 SGHRS, CDR2 YFSETQ. Germline trimming cut 2 bases from V and 4 bases from J; bases unmatched to any gene: 4. The length of the CDR3 is 14 residues. CDR3 nucleotide sequence: TGCGCCAGCAGCTTCAGGACAGGGAGCTATGGCTACACCTTC. Protein product: CASSFRTGSYGYTF.

The chain links TRBV10-3 to TRBJ1-2; 9 bases map to TRBD1. The CDR3 is 15 residues long. Per germline, CDR1 ENHRY and CDR2 SYGVKD. Trimming at V came to 6 bases and at J to 5 bases, leaving 10 bases not matched to a gene. The CDR3 spells CAISLTGGSDYGYTF. CDR3 bases: TGTGCCATCAGCCTGACAGGGGGAAGTGATTATGGCTACACCTTC.

CDR3 in DNA: TGTGCCAGCAGTGCGTGGCGGGCATTCTATGGCTACACCTTC. This encodes CASSAWRAFYGYTF. J is TRBJ1-2 and V is TRBV6-1; D unresolved. CDR1 is MNHNS, CDR2 SASEGT, per germline. This CDR3 has 14 residues. The V and J ends lost 4 bases and 4 bases respectively, with 13 bases between them.

The V and J genes are TRBV25-1 and TRBJ1-4; D remains unclear. This CDR3 has 13 amino acids. Germline CDR1 and CDR2: MGHDK and SYGVNS. V lost 3 bases, J lost 7 bases, and 9 bases lay in between. In DNA, the CDR3 is TGTGCCAGCAGTGAGGGGAGTGGTGAAAAACTGTTTTTT. Protein: CASSEGSGEKLFF.

The CDR3 DNA reads TGTGCCAGCAGTTTAAGATATGGGGCCGGTGGGAACACTGAAGCTTTCTTT. As protein: CASSLRYGAGGNTEAFF. The chain recombines TRBV28 with TRBJ1-1; maybe TRBD1 (5 bases). The germline gives CDR1 MDHEN, CDR2 SYDVKM. V was clipped by 2 bases and J by 1 base, with 17 bases between them. This CDR3 has 17 amino acids.

The chain combines TRBV9 with TRBJ1-4; D gene unclear. V was pared by 0 bases and J by 5 bases, with 5 bases between. Germline-derived CDR1 and CDR2 are SGDLS and YYNGEE. CDR3 length: 13 residues. The CDR3 loop is CASSVAPNEKLFF. CDR3 DNA: TGTGCCAGCAGCGTAGCTCCGAATGAAAAACTGTTTTTT. Full variable domain (missing parts from reference TRBV9 and TRBJ1-4): DSGVTQTPKHLITATGQRVTLRCSPRSGDLSVYWYQQSLDQGLQFLIQYYNGEERAKGNILERFSAQQFPDLHSELNLSSLELGDSALYFCASSVAPNEKLFFGSGTQLSVL.

The gene calls are TRBV7-2 and TRBJ2-7, with 8 bases that match TRBD2. CDR3 length: 15 amino acids. V trimming: 1 base; J trimming: 4 bases; junction bases outside the gene matches: 6. Germline V gene lookup returns CDR1 SGHTA and CDR2 FQGNSA. CDR3 amino acids: CASSLGVAGLYEQYF. CDR3 nucleotides: TGTGCCAGCAGCTTAGGGGTAGCGGGATTGTACGAGCAGTACTTC.

The genes are TRBV5-1 and TRBJ1-1; TRBD1 agrees at 10 bases. V dropped 0 bases and J dropped 1; count of bases not matched to a gene: 3. The CDR3 spans 16 residues. Germline V lookup: CDR1 SGHRS, CDR2 YFSETQ. As DNA, the CDR3 is TGCGCCAGCAGCTTGGGACAGGGGGCCTGGAACACTGAAGCTTTCTTT. Encoded protein: CASSLGQGAWNTEAFF. Variable domain in full (rest from reference TRBV5-1 and TRBJ1-1): KAGVTQTPRYLIKTRGQQVTLSCSPISGHRSVSWYQQTPGQGLQFLFEYFSETQRNKGNFPGRFSGRQFSNSRSEMNVSTLELGDSALYLCASSLGQGAWNTEAFFGQGTRLTVV.

The V gene is TRBV5-1, the J gene TRBJ2-1, with D possibly being TRBD1 (6 bases). V gave up 3 bases and J gave up 5 bases, with 12 bases separating them. Germline CDR1 SGHRS, CDR2 YFSETQ. The length of the CDR3 is 14 residues. The CDR3 coding sequence is TGCGCCAGCAGCTGGCGGCAGGGGAACAATGAGCAGTTCTTC. This translates into CASSWRQGNNEQFF.

The rearrangement joins TRBV5-1 to TRBJ1-2; no clear D gene. Trimming left V 1 base short and J 4 bases short, with 11 bases between. Germline V gene sequence: CDR1 SGHRS, CDR2 YFSETQ. The CDR3 is made up of 14 amino acids. CDR3 in DNA: TGCGCCAGCAGCTTGCCGGGAAGCCTCTATGGCTACACCTTC. Translating it yields CASSLPGSLYGYTF.

The V call is TRBV5-5, the J call TRBJ1-2; D is ambiguous. V shed 0 bases and J shed 7 bases, with 16 bases lying between them. In germline, CDR1 is SGHKS, CDR2 YYEKEE (reference sequence). The CDR3 spans 15 residues. In DNA, the CDR3 is TGTGCCAGCAGCTTGGTGCTGGTGGAGGCCCCTGGCTACACCTTC. Residues: CASSLVLVEAPGYTF.

V usage is TRBV6-1 and J usage is TRBJ1-1; D might be TRBD1 (6 bases). The CDR3 totals 13 residues. The V end was cut by 6 bases, the J end by 4 bases, with 12 bases between. Germline V lookup: CDR1 MNHNS, CDR2 SASEGT. This chain's CDR3 is CASRGGGGTEAFF. The CDR3 nucleotides are TGTGCCAGCAGGGGGGGAGGGGGCACTGAAGCTTTCTTT.

This rearrangement joins TRBV18 to TRBJ2-7, with 15 nucleotides matching TRBD2. With V trimmed by 0 bases and J by 4 bases, 1 base remained unmatched. The V gene's germline CDR1 is KGHSH and CDR2 LQKENI. The CDR3 spans 16 residues. The CDR3 DNA is TGTGCCAGCTCACCACCCGGGACTAGCGGGGGGTACGAGCAGTACTTC. Amino acids: CASSPPGTSGGYEQYF.

The V and J genes are TRBV9 and TRBJ2-5; 12 positions agree with TRBD1. V shed 4 bases and J 5 bases; nucleotides not matched to a gene: 6. Germline-derived CDR1 and CDR2 are SGDLS and YYNGEE. This CDR3 contains 15 residues. The CDR3 nucleotides are TGTGCCAGCAGCAGCGGGACAGGGGGCAGGGAGACCCAGTACTTC. Protein product: CASSSGTGGRETQYF.

The V call is TRBV18, the J call TRBJ2-1; 7 nucleotides agree with TRBD1. Germline assignment: CDR1 KGHSH and CDR2 LQKENI. The CDR3 is 13 amino acids. Germline trimming cut 8 bases from V and 7 bases from J; bases unmatched to any gene: 8. Here the CDR3 reads CASQGQLKNEQFF. The CDR3, as DNA: TGTGCCAGCCAGGGACAGTTGAAGAATGAGCAGTTCTTC.

This sequence joins TRBV6-5 and TRBJ2-1, with 8 bases fitting TRBD2. The trim removed 7 bases at V and 3 bases at J, leaving 5 bases unmatched. The CDR3 covers 14 residues. The germline V gene has CDR1 MNHEY and CDR2 SVGAGI. The CDR3 reads CASIAAGGYNEQFF. CDR3 DNA: TGTGCCAGCATCGCTGCGGGAGGCTACAATGAGCAGTTCTTC.

The chain uses TRBV5-4 and TRBJ2-7; D perhaps matches TRBD2 (7 bases). CDR1 and CDR2 (germline): SGHNT, YYREEE (reference sequence). The length of the CDR3 is 17 residues. The germline V and J ends were trimmed by 4 bases and 2 bases, with 22 bases remaining between them. The chain's CDR3 is CASSDWGLGGSAYEQYF. The CDR3 DNA reads TGTGCCAGCAGCGATTGGGGGCTCGGGGGGTCCGCCTACGAGCAGTACTTC.

The chain employs TRBV9 and TRBJ2-3, with 7 bases that match TRBD2. Trimming at V came to 0 bases and at J to 4 bases, leaving 5 bases not matched to a gene. Germline CDR1 SGDLS, CDR2 YYNGEE. This CDR3 has 15 residues. The CDR3 sequence is CASSVVAGAADTQYF. CDR3 in DNA: TGTGCCAGCAGCGTAGTGGCGGGAGCAGCAGATACGCAGTATTTT.